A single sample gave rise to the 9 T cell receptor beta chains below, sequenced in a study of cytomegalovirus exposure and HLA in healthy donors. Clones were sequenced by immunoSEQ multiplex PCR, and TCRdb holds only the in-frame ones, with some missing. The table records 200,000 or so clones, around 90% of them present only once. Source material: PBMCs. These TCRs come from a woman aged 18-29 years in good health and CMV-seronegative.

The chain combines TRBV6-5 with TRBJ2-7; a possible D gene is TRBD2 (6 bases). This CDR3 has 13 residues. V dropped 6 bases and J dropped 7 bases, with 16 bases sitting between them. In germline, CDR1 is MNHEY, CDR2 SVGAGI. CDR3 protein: CASRIPGGREQYF. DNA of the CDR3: TGTGCCAGCAGGATACCCGGGGGAAGGGAGCAGTACTTC.

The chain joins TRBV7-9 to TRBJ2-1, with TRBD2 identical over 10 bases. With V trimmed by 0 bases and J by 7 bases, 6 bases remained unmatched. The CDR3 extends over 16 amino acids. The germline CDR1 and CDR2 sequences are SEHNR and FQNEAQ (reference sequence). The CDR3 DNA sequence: TGTGCCAGCAGCTTAGCGCTAGCGGGAGTTTGGAATGAGCAGTTCTTC. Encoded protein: CASSLALAGVWNEQFF.

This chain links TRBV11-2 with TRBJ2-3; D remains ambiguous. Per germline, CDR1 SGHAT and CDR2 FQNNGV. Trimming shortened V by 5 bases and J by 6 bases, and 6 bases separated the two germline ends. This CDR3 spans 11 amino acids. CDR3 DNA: TGTGCCAGCAGCCAGAGGGATACGCAGTATTTT. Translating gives CASSQRDTQYF.

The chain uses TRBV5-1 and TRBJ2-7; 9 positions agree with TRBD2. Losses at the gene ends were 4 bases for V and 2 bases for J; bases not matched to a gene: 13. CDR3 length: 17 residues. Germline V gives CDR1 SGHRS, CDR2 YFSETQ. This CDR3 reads CASSGGGEFWAAYEQYF. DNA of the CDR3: TGCGCCAGCAGCGGCGGGGGGGAGTTTTGGGCAGCCTACGAGCAGTACTTC.

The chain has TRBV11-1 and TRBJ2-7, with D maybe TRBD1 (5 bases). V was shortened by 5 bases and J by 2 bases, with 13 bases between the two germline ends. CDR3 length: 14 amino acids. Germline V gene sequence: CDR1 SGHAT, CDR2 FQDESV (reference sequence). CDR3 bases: TGTGCCAGCAGCATCGCCAGGGCCGCCTACGAGCAGTACTTC. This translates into CASSIARAAYEQYF.

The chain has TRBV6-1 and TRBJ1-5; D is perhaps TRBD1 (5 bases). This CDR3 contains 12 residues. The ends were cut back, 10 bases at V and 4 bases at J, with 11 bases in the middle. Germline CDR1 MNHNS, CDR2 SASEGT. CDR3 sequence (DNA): TGTGCCATCGACAGCTATAATCAGCCCCAGCATTTT. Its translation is CAIDSYNQPQHF.

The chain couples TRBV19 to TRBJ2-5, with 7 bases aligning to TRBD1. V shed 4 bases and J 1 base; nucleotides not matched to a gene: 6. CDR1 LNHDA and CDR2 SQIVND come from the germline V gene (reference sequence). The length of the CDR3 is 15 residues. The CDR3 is CASSRSSGGQETQYF. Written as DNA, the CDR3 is TGTGCCAGTAGTAGGAGCTCAGGGGGCCAAGAGACCCAGTACTTC.

CDR3 nucleotides: TGTGCCAGCAGCCAGACCGGACTAGCGGGAGTAGAAGATACGCAGTATTTT. It specifies CASSQTGLAGVEDTQYF. V and J are TRBV5-4 and TRBJ2-3, with 13 bases identical to TRBD2. The V gene's germline CDR1 is SGHNT and CDR2 YYREEE (reference sequence). Trimming cost V 4 bases and J 5 bases; bases outside gene matches: 10. CDR3 size: 17 residues.

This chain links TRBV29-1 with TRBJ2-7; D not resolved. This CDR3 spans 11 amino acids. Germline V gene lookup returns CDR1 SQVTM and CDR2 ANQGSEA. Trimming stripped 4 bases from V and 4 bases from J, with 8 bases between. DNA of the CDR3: TGCAGCGTTGGTGGCCTTTACGAGCAGTACTTC. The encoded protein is CSVGGLYEQYF.